Listed below are T cell receptor beta chains from one sample, sequenced in a study of human thymus T cells. Clones were sequenced by immunoSEQ multiplex PCR, and TCRdb holds only the in-frame ones, with some missing. The table records some 80,000 clones, about 96% of them present only once. Sequenced material: thymus tissue. The receptors here all came from a boy under two years old with a congenital heart defect but otherwise immunologically healthy. CDR3s include the opening cysteine and the closing phenylalanine or tryptophan. Fields, in order: V gene, CDR3 length, clone size, J gene, D gene, CDR3 DNA, CDR3 protein. D genes are given only for firm matches. Not every row has a clone size; where given, it reads once, few, many or a size class.

>TRBV29-1|12|NA|TRBJ2-7|NA
TGCAGCGTTCGCCTAGCCTCCTACGAGCAGTACTTC
CSVRLASYEQYF
>TRBV5-8|14|NA|TRBJ1-2|NA
TGTGCCAGCAGCCGAGGGAACCATGCGGGAGGCTACACCTTC
CASSRGNHAGGYTF
>TRBV5-1|17|NA|TRBJ2-6|NA
TGCGCCAGCAGCTGGGGGCACCGGGTCATCGAGGCCAACGTCCTGACTTTC
CASSWGHRVIEANVLTF
>TRBV5-4|15|NA|TRBJ1-1|NA
TGTGCCAGCAGCTCCTCTTCTACTTTGAACACTGAAGCTTTCTTT
CASSSSSTLNTEAFF
>TRBV6-5|14|NA|TRBJ1-1|NA
TGTGCCAGCAGGCCCGGGACTTCCCCCACTGAAGCTTTCTTT
CASRPGTSPTEAFF
>TRBV6-1|15|NA|TRBJ1-1|NA
TGTGCCAGCAGTGAGGTTCGGGGAAAGTACACTGAAGCTTTCTTT
CASSEVRGKYTEAFF
>TRBV5-3|16|few|TRBJ2-6|NA
TGTGCCAGACAATCTCGCAGGGACTCTGGGGCCAACGTCCTGACTTTC
CARQSRRDSGANVLTF
>TRBV6-5|15|few|TRBJ2-7|NA
TGTGCCAGCAGTTACTCGAATTACTTACCATACGAGCAGTACTTC
CASSYSNYLPYEQYF
>TRBV19|14|NA|TRBJ2-5|NA
TGTGCCAGTAGTATAACGAACAGCGGAGAGACCCAGTACTTC
CASSITNSGETQYF
>TRBV4-1|19|NA|TRBJ2-1|NA
TGCGCCAGCAGCCAAGATCGGCGGGACCCCCCACAGGGGCGGGATGAGCAGTTCTTC
CASSQDRRDPPQGRDEQFF
>TRBV20-1|11|once|TRBJ1-1|NA
TGCAGTGCGCCGGACAATATTGAAGCTTTCTTT
CSAPDNIEAFF
>TRBV19|13|NA|TRBJ2-7|TRBD1
TGTGCCGTGGAGGGACAGGGGGCCGGCGAGCAGTACTTC
CAVEGQGAGEQYF
>TRBV7-2|15|NA|TRBJ2-5|NA
TGTGCCAGCAGCTTTTTTCGGGGGCCCCAAGAGACCCAGTACTTC
CASSFFRGPQETQYF
>TRBV7-9|15|NA|TRBJ1-1|TRBD1
TGTGCCAGCAGCCTACCGGGACAGGGGAACACTGAAGCTTTCTTT
CASSLPGQGNTEAFF
>TRBV10-1|17|NA|TRBJ2-1|TRBD2
TGCGCCAGCAGTGAGTCTAGGACTAGCGGGCGATACAATGAGCAGTTCTTC
CASSESRTSGRYNEQFF
>TRBV14|18|NA|TRBJ2-1|NA
TGTGCCAGCAGCCGTTTATTTCGGGGCCAGAGCTCCTACAATGAGCAGTTCTTC
CASSRLFRGQSSYNEQFF
>TRBV30|11|NA|TRBJ1-5|NA
TGTGCCTGGAGGGCCAGTCAGCCCCAGCATTTT
CAWRASQPQHF
>TRBV10-3|15|NA|TRBJ2-6|TRBD1
TGTGCCACGACAGGGGACCGCCTCTGGGCCAACGTCCTGACTTTC
CATTGDRLWANVLTF
>TRBV28|15|NA|TRBJ2-1|TRBD1
TGTGCCAGCAGTCCGACAGGGACCTCCTACAATGAGCAGTTCTTC
CASSPTGTSYNEQFF
>TRBV5-4|15|NA|TRBJ1-2|TRBD1
TGTGCCAGCAGCAACCAGGGGGCGAAGAACTATGGCTACACCTTC
CASSNQGAKNYGYTF
>TRBV5-1|14|NA|TRBJ2-3|NA
TGCGCCAGCAGCTTTGGCGGGGACACAGATACGCAGTATTTT
CASSFGGDTDTQYF
>TRBV27|15|NA|TRBJ2-1|TRBD2
TGTGCCAGCAGCCCTAGCGGGAGGGCCATAGATGAGCAGTTCTTC
CASSPSGRAIDEQFF
>TRBV21-1|15|NA|TRBJ1-2|NA
TGTGCCAGCAGCAAAGAGGAAAACTCTTGCTATGGCTACACCTTC
CASSKEENSCYGYTF
>TRBV5-4|15|once|TRBJ1-3|NA
TGTGCCAGCAGCCCCCATGGCTCTTCTGGAAACACCATATATTTT
CASSPHGSSGNTIYF
>TRBV19|15|NA|TRBJ1-4|NA
TGTGCCAGTAGTATAGTGGGCAGGTGGAATGAAAAACTGTTTTTT
CASSIVGRWNEKLFF
>TRBV14|19|NA|TRBJ1-1|TRBD1
TGTGCCAGCAGCCGTTACCAGACGAAGGGGGCTTCAGCGAACACTGAAGCTTTCTTT
CASSRYQTKGASANTEAFF
>TRBV5-4|14|NA|TRBJ1-1|NA
TGTGCCAGCAGACGGCGAGGGGCGAACACTGAAGCTTTCTTT
CASRRRGANTEAFF
>TRBV27|14|NA|TRBJ1-4|TRBD1
TGTGCCAGCAGTTCCGGACAGGGGGCGAAAAAACTGTTTTTT
CASSSGQGAKKLFF
>TRBV7-2|15|NA|TRBJ1-4|NA
TGTGCCAGCAGCTTCGCCTTCGGCGAACACGAAAAACTGTTTTTT
CASSFAFGEHEKLFF
>TRBV19|18|NA|TRBJ1-2|TRBD1
TGTGCCAGTAGTATAGATCGAGTGTTTGGGAGGGGGCGCCGGGGCTACACCTTC
CASSIDRVFGRGRRGYTF
>TRBV5-8|16|NA|TRBJ2-7|NA
TGTGCCAGCAGCGCTAAGCCGGGCCCCGGACCCTACGAGCAGTACTTC
CASSAKPGPGPYEQYF
>TRBV7-3|14|NA|TRBJ2-1|NA
TGTGCCAGCAGCTTAAAGCAATTGGACAATGAGCAGTTCTTC
CASSLKQLDNEQFF
>TRBV5-5|15|NA|TRBJ1-2|TRBD1
TGTGCCAGCAGCTCGGACAGGGGGAAGGTGCCGGGCTACACCTTC
CASSSDRGKVPGYTF
>TRBV5-1|16|NA|TRBJ2-3|NA
TGCGCCAGCAGCTTGGTAGCGGATACTAGCACAGATACGCAGTATTTT
CASSLVADTSTDTQYF
>TRBV27|19|NA|TRBJ2-3|TRBD2
TGTGCCAGCAGCCCAACCGGGGGGACTAGCGGGAGAGGTCCAGATACGCAGTATTTT
CASSPTGGTSGRGPDTQYF
>TRBV14|19|NA|TRBJ1-4|NA
TGTGCCAGCAGCCAAGTGGATGATGGGGCGGTCGGAAAGAATGAAAAACTGTTTTTT
CASSQVDDGAVGKNEKLFF
>TRBV15|14|NA|TRBJ1-2|NA
TGTGCCACCAGCAACGGCAGGGTAGACTATGGCTACACCTTC
CATSNGRVDYGYTF
>TRBV19|14|NA|TRBJ2-1|NA
TGTGCCAGTAGTATAGGTAGAAAAGACAATGAGCAGTTCTTC
CASSIGRKDNEQFF
>TRBV4-2|17|NA|TRBJ2-1|NA
TGTGCCAGCAGCCAAGTTACGGGGGCGAGCTCCTACAATGAGCAGTTCTTC
CASSQVTGASSYNEQFF
>TRBV28|22|NA|TRBJ2-1|TRBD2
TGTGCCAGCAGTTTGGGGTTCCTGACAGGGAGGGATCTAGCGGGAGATCGGGGTGAGCAGTTCTTC
CASSLGFLTGRDLAGDRGEQFF
>TRBV13|12|NA|TRBJ1-2|NA
TGTGCCAGCAGCTTCGGTCGATATGGCTACACCTTC
CASSFGRYGYTF
>TRBV6-6|15|NA|TRBJ1-5|TRBD1
TGTGCCAGCAGCAGCGACAGGGGGAGAGATCAGCCCCAGCATTTT
CASSSDRGRDQPQHF
>TRBV27|17|NA|TRBJ2-6|NA
TGTGCCAGCAGCCTAGGGGCGTCCATACCGGGGGCCAACGTCCTGACTTTC
CASSLGASIPGANVLTF
>TRBV5-5|13|once|TRBJ1-4|TRBD1
TGTGCCAGCAGCCCGGGACAGAGAGAAAAACTGTTTTTT
CASSPGQREKLFF
>TRBV5-1|16|once|TRBJ1-1|NA
TGCGCCAGCAGCTTGGGTGGCCGGGTAGGAAGCCCTGAAGCTTTCTTT
CASSLGGRVGSPEAFF
>TRBV9|14|once|TRBJ1-6|NA
TGTGCCAGCAGCAAGGGGGGATATAATTCACCCCTCCACTTT
CASSKGGYNSPLHF
>TRBV4-3|18|NA|TRBJ1-6|NA
TGCGCCAGCAGCCAAGGGGGACACCTTAGCTCCTATAATTCACCCCTCCACTTT
CASSQGGHLSSYNSPLHF
>TRBV13|17|NA|TRBJ2-7|NA
TGTGCCAGCAGCATCTCCGGGACCTCTGTCGACTCCTACGAGCAGTACTTC
CASSISGTSVDSYEQYF
>TRBV6-5|14|NA|TRBJ1-5|TRBD1
TGTGCCAGCAGACTCGGGACAGGTAATCAGCCCCAGCATTTT
CASRLGTGNQPQHF
>TRBV5-1|12|NA|TRBJ2-3|NA
TGCGCCAGCAGCTTGGGGGCGGATACGCAGTATTTT
CASSLGADTQYF
>TRBV2|16|NA|TRBJ2-2|NA
TGTGCCTTGACCCCGGGGTCCAATCGGGACACCGGGGAGCTGTTTTTT
CALTPGSNRDTGELFF
>TRBV11-2|16|NA|TRBJ2-1|NA
TGTGCCAGCAGCTTAGCTTGGGGAATTTCCTACAATGAGCAGTTCTTC
CASSLAWGISYNEQFF
>TRBV29-1|13|NA|TRBJ1-2|TRBD1
TGCAGCGTTGAATACGACAGGGGACGGGGCTACACCTTC
CSVEYDRGRGYTF
>TRBV7-6|16|NA|TRBJ1-2|TRBD1
TGTGCCAGCAGCCCAGACCGGGACAGGCCGAACTATGGCTACACCTTC
CASSPDRDRPNYGYTF
>TRBV18|17|NA|TRBJ2-2|NA
TGTGCCAGCTCACCCCAGCCCTGCGCCCCGAACACCGGGGAGCTGTTTTTT
CASSPQPCAPNTGELFF
>TRBV7-9|16|NA|TRBJ2-3|TRBD2
TGTGCCAGCAGCTTAGCCGGGGGGGCACCCACAGATACGCAGTATTTT
CASSLAGGAPTDTQYF
>TRBV25-1|15|NA|TRBJ2-1|TRBD2
TGTGCCAGCAGCTTTCTAGCGGGGGGCTACAATGAGCAGTTCTTC
CASSFLAGGYNEQFF
>TRBV5-6|14|NA|TRBJ2-7|NA
TGTGCCAGCAGCTCCCTCCTCGGACTCTACGAGCAGTACTTC
CASSSLLGLYEQYF